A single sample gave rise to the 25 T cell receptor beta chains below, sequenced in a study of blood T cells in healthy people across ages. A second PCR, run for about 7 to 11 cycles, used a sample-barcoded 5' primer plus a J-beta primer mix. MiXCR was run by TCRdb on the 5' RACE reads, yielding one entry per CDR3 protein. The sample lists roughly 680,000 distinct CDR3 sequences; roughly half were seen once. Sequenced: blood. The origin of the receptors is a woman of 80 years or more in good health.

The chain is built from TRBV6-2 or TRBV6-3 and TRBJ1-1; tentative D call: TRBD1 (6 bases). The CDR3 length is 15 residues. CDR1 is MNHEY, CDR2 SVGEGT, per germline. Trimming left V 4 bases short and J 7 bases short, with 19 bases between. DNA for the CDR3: TGTGCCAGCAGTTCCCGATTAGGGGGGAATTATGAAGCTTTCTTT. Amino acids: CASSSRLGGNYEAFF.

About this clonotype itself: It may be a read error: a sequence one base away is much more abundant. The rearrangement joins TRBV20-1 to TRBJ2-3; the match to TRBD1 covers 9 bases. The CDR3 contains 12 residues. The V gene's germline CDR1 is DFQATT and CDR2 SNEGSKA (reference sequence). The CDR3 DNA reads TGCAGGGGGACAGGGATGACCGATACGCAGTATTTT. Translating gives CRGTGMTDTQYF.

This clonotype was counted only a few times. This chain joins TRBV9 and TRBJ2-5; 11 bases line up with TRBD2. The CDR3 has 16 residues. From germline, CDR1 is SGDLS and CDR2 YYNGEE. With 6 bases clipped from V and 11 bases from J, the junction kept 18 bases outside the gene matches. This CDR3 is CASTDLTSGSRHEQYF. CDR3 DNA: TGTGCCAGCACCGATCTCACTAGCGGGAGTAGACATGAGCAGTACTTC.

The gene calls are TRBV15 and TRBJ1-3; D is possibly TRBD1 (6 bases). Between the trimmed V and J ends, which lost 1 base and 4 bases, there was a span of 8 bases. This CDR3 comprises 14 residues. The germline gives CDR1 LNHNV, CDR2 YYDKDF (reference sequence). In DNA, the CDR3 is TGTGCCACCAGCAGAGGACAGGACGGAAACACCATATATTTT. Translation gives CATSRGQDGNTIYF.

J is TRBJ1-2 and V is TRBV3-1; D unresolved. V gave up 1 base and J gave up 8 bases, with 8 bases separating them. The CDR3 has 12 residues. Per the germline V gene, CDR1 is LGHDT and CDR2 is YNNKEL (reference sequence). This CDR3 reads CASSQGTCGYTF. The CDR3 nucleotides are TGTGCCAGCAGCCAAGGGACCTGCGGCTACACCTTC.

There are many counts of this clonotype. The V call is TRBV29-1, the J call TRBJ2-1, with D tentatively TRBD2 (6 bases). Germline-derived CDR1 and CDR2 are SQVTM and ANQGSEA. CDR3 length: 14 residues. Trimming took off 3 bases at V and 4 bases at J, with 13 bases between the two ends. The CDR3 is CSVEPEGPYNEQFF. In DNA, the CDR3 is TGCAGCGTTGAGCCGGAGGGCCCGTACAATGAGCAGTTCTTC.

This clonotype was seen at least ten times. For the CDR3, the DNA is TGCGCCAGCAGCTTGGTATCGAGGGGGATCACAGATACGCAGTATTTT. Translation: CASSLVSRGITDTQYF. V and J are TRBV5-1 and TRBJ2-3, with TRBD1 as a possible D gene (6 bases). Trimming stripped 0 bases from V and 2 bases from J, with 13 bases between. CDR1 and CDR2 (germline): SGHRS, YFSETQ. The CDR3 has 16 amino acids.

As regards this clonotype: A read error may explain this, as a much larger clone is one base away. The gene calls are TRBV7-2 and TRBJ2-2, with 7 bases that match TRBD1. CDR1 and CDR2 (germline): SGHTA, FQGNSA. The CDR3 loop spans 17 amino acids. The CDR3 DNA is TGTGCCGGCAGCCTGAGGACAGGAAGCGCGAGCACCGGGGAGCTGTTTTTT. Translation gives CAGSLRTGSASTGELFF. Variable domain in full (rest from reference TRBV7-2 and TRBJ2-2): GAGVSQSPSNKVTEKGKDVELRCDPISGHTALYWYRQSLGQGLEFLIYFQGNSAPDKSGLPSDRFSAERTGGSVSTLTIQRTQQEDSAVYLCAGSLRTGSASTGELFFGEGSRLTVL.

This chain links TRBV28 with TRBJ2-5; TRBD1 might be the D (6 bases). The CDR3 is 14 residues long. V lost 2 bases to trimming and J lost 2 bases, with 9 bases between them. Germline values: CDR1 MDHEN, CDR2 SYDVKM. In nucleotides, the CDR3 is TGTGCCAGCAGTTTACCCAGGGGACAAGAGACCCAGTACTTC. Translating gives CASSLPRGQETQYF.

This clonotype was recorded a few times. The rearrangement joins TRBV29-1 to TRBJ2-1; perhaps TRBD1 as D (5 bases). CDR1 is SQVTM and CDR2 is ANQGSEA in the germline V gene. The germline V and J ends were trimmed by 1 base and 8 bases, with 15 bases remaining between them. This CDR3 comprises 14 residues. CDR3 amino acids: CSVEGVGRVDEQFF. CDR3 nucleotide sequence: TGCAGCGTTGAAGGGGTCGGCAGGGTGGATGAGCAGTTCTTC.

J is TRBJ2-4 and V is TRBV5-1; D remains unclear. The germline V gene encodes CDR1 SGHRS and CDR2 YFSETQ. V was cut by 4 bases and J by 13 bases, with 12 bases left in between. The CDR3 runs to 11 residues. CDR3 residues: CASSGNIEQYF. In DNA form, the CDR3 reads TGCGCCAGCAGCGGAAATATAGAGCAGTACTTC.

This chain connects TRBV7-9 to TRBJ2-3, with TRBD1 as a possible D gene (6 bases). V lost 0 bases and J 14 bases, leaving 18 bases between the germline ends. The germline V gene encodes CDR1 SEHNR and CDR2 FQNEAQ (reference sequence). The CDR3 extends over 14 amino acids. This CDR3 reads CASSLARDTLIPYF. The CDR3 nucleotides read TGTGCCAGCAGCTTAGCTCGGGACACCCTTATCCCGTATTTT.

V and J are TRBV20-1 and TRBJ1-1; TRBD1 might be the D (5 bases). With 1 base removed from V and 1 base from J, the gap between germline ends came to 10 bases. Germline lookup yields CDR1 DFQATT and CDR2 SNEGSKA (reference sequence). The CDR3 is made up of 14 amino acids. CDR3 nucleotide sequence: TGCAGTGCTAGAGTAGCAGGGCCGAACACTGAAGCTTTCTTT. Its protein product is CSARVAGPNTEAFF.

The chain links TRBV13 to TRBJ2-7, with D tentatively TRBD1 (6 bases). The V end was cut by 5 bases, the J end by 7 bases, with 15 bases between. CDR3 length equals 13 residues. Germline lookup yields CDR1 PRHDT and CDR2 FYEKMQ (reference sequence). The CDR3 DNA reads TGTGCCAGCAGCCCTCCAGCCGGGACAGAGCAGTACTTC. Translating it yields CASSPPAGTEQYF. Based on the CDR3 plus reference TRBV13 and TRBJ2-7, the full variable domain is AAGVIQSPRHLIKEKRETATLKCYPIPRHDTVYWYQQGPGQDPQFLISFYEKMQSDKGSIPDRFSAQQFSDYHSELNMSSLELGDSALYFCASSPPAGTEQYFGPGTRLTVT.

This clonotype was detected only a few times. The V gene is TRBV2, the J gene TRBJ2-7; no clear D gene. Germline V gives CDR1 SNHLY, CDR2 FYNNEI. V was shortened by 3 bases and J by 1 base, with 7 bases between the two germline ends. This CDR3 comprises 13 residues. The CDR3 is CASSDVGSYEQYF. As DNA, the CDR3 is TGTGCCAGCAGTGATGTCGGTTCCTACGAGCAGTACTTC.

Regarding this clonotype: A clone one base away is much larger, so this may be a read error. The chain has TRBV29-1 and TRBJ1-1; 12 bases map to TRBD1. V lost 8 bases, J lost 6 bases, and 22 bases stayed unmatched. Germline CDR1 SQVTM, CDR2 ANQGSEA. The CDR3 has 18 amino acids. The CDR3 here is CSINTLGTGGFRWAEAFF. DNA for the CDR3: TGCAGCATAAACACCCTAGGGACAGGGGGCTTTAGGTGGGCTGAAGCTTTCTTT.

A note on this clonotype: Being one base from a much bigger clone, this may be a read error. The CDR3, as DNA: TGTGCCAGCAGCTTCCAATGGGGCTACAATGAGCAGTACTTC. It specifies CASSFQWGYNEQYF. The V call is TRBV5-5, the J call TRBJ2-1; perhaps TRBD1 as D (5 bases). The tail of the sequence fits TRBJ2-7 better, so the J call may be wrong. From germline, CDR1 is SGHKS and CDR2 YYEKEE (reference sequence). The CDR3 has 14 residues.

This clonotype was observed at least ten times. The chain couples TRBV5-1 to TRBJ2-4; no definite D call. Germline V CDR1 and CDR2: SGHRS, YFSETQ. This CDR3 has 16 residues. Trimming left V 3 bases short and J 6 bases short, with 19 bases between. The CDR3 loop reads CASSYDLPSNGNIQYF. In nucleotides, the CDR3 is TGCGCCAGCAGCTACGATCTGCCCTCGAATGGAAACATTCAGTACTTC.

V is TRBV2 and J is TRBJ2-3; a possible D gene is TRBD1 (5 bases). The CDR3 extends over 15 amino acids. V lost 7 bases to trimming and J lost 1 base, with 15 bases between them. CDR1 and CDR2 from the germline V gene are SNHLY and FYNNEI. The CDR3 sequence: CASIPGQSGTDTQYF. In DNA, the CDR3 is TGTGCCAGCATCCCAGGACAATCGGGCACAGATACGCAGTATTTT.

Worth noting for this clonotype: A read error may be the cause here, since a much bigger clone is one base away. CDR3 sequence: CSVGTSGTHGGGYNEQFF. The DNA of the CDR3 is TGCAGCGTTGGGACTAGCGGGACACATGGAGGGGGCTACAATGAGCAGTTCTTC. V gene TRBV29-1 combines with J gene TRBJ2-1, with TRBD2 identical over 12 bases. Germline V lookup: CDR1 SQVTM, CDR2 ANQGSEA. Trimming at V came to 4 bases and at J to 3 bases, leaving 13 bases not matched to a gene. The CDR3 extends over 18 amino acids.

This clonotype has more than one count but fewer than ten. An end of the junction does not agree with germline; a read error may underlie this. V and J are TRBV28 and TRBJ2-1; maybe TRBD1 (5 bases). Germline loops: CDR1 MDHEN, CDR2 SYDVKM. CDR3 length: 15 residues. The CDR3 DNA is TGTGCCAGCAGCCGAACAGGCAGCTCCTACGATGAGCAGTTCTTC. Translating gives CASSRTGSSYDEQFF.

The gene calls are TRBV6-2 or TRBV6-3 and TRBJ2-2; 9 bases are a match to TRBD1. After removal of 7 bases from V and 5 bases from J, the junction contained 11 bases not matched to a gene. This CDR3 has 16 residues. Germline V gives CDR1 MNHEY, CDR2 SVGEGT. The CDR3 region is CASTRRTGVETGELFF. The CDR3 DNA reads TGTGCCAGCACCCGAAGGACAGGGGTCGAGACCGGGGAGCTGTTTTTT.

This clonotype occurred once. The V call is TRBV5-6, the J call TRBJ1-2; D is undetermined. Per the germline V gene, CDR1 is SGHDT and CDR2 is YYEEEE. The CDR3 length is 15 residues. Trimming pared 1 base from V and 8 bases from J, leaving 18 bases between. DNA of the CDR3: TGTGCCAGCAGCTTGCCTTTTCGGAAGGGTCTCGGCTACACCTTC. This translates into CASSLPFRKGLGYTF.

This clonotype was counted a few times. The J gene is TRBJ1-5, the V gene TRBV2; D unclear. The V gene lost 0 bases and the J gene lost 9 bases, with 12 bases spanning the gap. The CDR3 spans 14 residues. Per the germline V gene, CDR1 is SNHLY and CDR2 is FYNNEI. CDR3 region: CASSEALYGGPQHF. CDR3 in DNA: TGTGCCAGCAGTGAAGCCCTATACGGCGGGCCCCAGCATTTT.

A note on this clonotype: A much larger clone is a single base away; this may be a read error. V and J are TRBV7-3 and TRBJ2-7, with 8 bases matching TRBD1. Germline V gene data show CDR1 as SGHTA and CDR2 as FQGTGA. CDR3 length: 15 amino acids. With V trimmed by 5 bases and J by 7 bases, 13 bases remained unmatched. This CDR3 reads CASSPGQEPYNEQYF. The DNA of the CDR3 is TGTGCCAGCAGCCCGGGACAGGAGCCTTACAATGAGCAGTACTTC.